This TCR beta chain was captured in a study of shared clonotypes between healthy human individuals. Study-level information: There were three CD4 naive, three CD4 memory, two CD8 naive and one CD8 memory plates per donor.

As handled by the study authors: Without quality scores, immunoSEQ junctional reads could not be filtered like full-length reads. This table comes from immunoSEQ multiplex PCR, and its TCRdb copy is limited to in-frame clones, with some not included. The V and J calls and clone size come from that table; D and trimming were worked out from the DNA. The sample records about 870,000 clones, more than 85% being singletons. Trimming took off 3 bases at V and 3 bases at J, with 12 bases between the two ends. The CDR3 length is 14 residues. CDR1 is LNHDA and CDR2 is SQIVND in the germline V gene (reference sequence). Study results and caveats: Non-shared clonotypes had lower generation probabilities than clonotypes shared by all four sorted-subset donors.

CD8 cells classed as naive were CD45RO-negative and positively selected for CCR7, excluding terminally differentiated effector memory CD45RA+ cells. Nashville, Tennessee was home to all donors, who were Caucasian adults. A note on this clone: Its target is unknown.

The sequenced material came from naive CD8+ T cells sorted from blood. The chain uses TRBV19 and TRBJ2-7; tentatively, D is TRBD2 (6 bases). The TCR was taken from a man aged 25 to 40 in good health. Written as DNA, the CDR3 is TGTGCCAGTAGTATCTCCGGGGGAGACTACGAGCAGTACTTC. Protein: CASSISGGDYEQYF.